This T cell receptor beta chain was profiled in a study of cytomegalovirus exposure and HLA in healthy donors. As concerns this clone: Its antigen is unidentified.

The CDR3 covers 12 residues. The germline CDR1 and CDR2 sequences are SGHAT and FQNNGV. Trimming took off 5 bases at V and 5 bases at J, with 7 bases between the two ends. The PCR used 60 Vbeta and 13 Jbeta primers. Repertoires were generated with immunoSEQ multiplex PCR, while TCRdb's copy carries only in-frame clones and drops some. This sample carries 170,000 or so clones, roughly 84% of them seen once, and the ten largest clones take less than 0.4%. General study points: Later analysis suggested most CMV-associated TCR beta chains were HLA-restricted. Sequencing had likely introduced a cluster of highly shared sequence variants as an artifact. The study designated about 160 TCR beta chains cytomegalovirus-associated.

The genes are TRBV11-2 and TRBJ2-1; D ambiguous. This sequence was found in a boy younger than 10 in good health and CMV-seronegative. Sequencing was done on a sample of PBMCs. CDR3 sequence reads: CASSPQDNEQFF. CDR3 DNA sequence: TGTGCCAGCAGCCCCCAGGACAATGAGCAGTTCTTC.